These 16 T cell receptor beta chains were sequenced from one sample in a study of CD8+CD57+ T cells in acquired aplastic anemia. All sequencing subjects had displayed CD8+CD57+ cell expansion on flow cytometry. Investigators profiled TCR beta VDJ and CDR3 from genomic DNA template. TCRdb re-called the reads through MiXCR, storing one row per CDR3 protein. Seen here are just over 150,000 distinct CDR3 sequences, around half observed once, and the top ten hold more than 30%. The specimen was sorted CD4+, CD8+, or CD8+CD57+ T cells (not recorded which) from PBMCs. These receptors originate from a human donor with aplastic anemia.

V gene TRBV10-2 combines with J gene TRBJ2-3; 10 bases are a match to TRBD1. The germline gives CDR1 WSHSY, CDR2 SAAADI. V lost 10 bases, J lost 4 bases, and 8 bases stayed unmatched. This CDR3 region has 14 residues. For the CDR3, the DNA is TGCGCCACGAAGACAGGGGGCGCGTCAGATACGCAGTATTTT. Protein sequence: CATKTGGASDTQYF.

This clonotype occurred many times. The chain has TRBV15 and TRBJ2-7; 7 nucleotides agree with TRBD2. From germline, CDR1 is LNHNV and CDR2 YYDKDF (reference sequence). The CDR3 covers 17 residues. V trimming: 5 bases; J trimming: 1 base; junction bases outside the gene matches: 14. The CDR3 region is CATSPKVLATRSYEQYF. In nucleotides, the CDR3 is TGTGCCACCAGCCCAAAGGTACTAGCGACACGTTCCTACGAGCAGTACTTC.

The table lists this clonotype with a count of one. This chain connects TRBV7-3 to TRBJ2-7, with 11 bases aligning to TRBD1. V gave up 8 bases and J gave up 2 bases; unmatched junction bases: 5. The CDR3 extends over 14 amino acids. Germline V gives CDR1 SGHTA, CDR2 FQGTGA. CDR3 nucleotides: TGTGCCAGCGGCCAGGACAGGGGGCCCTACGAGCAGTACTTC. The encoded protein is CASGQDRGPYEQYF.

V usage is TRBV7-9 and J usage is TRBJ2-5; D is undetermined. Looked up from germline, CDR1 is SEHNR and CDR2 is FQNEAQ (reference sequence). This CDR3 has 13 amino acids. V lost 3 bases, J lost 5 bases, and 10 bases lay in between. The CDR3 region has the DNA TGTGCCAGCAGCTTCCCAGTGTGGGAGACCCAGTACTTC. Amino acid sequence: CASSFPVWETQYF.

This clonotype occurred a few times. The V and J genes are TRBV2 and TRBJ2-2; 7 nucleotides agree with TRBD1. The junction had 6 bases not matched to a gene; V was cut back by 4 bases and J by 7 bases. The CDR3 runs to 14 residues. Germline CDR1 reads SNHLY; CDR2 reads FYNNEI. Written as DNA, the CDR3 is TGTGCCAGCAGTGGTCTAAGGGGGCTCGGGGAGCTGTTTTTT. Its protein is CASSGLRGLGELFF.

CDR3 sequence (DNA): TGTGCCACCAGCAGAGATCGACAGGAAAGTCACGAGCAGTACTTC. Residues: CATSRDRQESHEQYF. The chain uses TRBV15 and TRBJ2-7; D possibly corresponds to TRBD1 (6 bases). Germline-derived CDR1 and CDR2 are LNHNV and YYDKDF (reference sequence). This CDR3 region has 15 residues. V lost 0 bases, J lost 5 bases, and 14 bases lay in between.

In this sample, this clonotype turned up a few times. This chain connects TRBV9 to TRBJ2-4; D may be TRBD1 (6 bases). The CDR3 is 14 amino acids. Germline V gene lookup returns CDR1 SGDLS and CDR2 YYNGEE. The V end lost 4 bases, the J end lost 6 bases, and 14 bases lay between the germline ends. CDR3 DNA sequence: TGTGCCAGCAGCCTCACAGGGAACCCAAACATTCAGTACTTC. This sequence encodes CASSLTGNPNIQYF.

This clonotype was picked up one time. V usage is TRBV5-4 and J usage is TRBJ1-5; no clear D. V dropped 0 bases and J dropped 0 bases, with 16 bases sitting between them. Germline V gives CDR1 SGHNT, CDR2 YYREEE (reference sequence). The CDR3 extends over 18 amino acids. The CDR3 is CASSLEGGGLYSNQPQHF. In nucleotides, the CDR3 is TGTGCCAGCAGCTTGGAGGGCGGAGGATTGTATAGCAATCAGCCCCAGCATTTT.

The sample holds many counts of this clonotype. CDR3 coding DNA: TGTGCCAGCACCGGACTAGCGGATGGCACCGGGGAGCTGTTTTTT. This sequence encodes CASTGLADGTGELFF. The V and J genes are TRBV5-6 and TRBJ2-2; 10 nucleotides align to TRBD2. After removal of 6 bases from V and 4 bases from J, the junction contained 6 bases not matched to a gene. Germline V gene data show CDR1 as SGHDT and CDR2 as YYEEEE. This CDR3 has 15 residues. The full variable domain, in which reference TRBV5-6 and TRBJ2-2 provide the parts outside the CDR3, is DAGVTQSPTHLIKTRGQQVTLRCSPKSGHDTVSWYQQALGQGPQFIFQYYEEEERQRGNFPDRFSGHQFPNYSSELNVNALLLGDSALYLCASTGLADGTGELFFGEGSRLTVL.

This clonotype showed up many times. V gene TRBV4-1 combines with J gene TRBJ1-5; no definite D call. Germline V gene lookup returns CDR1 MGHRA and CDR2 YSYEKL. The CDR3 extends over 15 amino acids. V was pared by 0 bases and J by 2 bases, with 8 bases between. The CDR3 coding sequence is TGCGCCAGCAGCCAAGATTGGCGAGGCAATCAGCCCCAGCATTTT. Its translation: CASSQDWRGNQPQHF.

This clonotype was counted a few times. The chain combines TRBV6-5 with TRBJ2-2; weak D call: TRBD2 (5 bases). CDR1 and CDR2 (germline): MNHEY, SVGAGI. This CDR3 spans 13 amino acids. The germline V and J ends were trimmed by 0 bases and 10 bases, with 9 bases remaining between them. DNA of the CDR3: TGTGCCAGCAGTTACTCCTATAGCGAGGAGCTGTTTTTT. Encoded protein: CASSYSYSEELFF.

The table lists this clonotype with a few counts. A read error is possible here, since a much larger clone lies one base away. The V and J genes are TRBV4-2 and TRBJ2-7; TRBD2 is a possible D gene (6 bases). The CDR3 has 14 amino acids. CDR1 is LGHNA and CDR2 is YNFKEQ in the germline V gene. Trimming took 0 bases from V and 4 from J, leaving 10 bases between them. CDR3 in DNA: TGTGCCAGCAGCCAAGAACTAGCAGGGTACGAGCAGTACTTC. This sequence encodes CASSQELAGYEQYF.

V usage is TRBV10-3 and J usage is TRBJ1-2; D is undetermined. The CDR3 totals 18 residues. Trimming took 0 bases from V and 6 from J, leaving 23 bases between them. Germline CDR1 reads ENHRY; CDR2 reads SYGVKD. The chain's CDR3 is CAISESMTGSAMANGYTF. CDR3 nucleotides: TGTGCCATCAGTGAGTCGATGACGGGAAGTGCTATGGCGAATGGCTACACCTTC.

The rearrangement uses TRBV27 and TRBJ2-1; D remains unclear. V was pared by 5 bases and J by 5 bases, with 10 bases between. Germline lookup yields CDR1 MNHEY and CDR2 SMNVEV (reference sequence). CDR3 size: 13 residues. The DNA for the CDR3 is TGTGCCAGCAGTCCCAAGGCCAACAATGAGCAGTTCTTC. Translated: CASSPKANNEQFF.

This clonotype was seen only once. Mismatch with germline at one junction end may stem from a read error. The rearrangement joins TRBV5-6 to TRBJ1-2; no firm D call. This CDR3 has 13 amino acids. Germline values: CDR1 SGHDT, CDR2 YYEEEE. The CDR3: CASNLVSEYGYTF. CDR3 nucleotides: TGTGCCAGCAACTTGGTTTCAGAGTATGGCTACACCTTC.

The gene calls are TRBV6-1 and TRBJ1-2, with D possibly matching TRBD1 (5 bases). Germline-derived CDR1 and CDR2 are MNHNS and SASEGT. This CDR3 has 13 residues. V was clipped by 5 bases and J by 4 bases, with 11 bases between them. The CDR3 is CASSPDRTYGYTF. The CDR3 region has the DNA TGTGCCAGCAGTCCCGACAGAACCTATGGCTACACCTTC.